This passage covers 8 T cell receptor beta chains from one sample sequenced in a study of blood T cell repertoires in COVID-19 (dated by TCRdb to 2018 to 2021). The library was obtained by the immunoSEQ multiplex PCR assay. TCRdb took this table from immuneACCESS and kept in-frame rearrangements with V and J called. Such tables lack part of the clones; where checked against another copy, unresolved V genes explain under half of the gap, and the rest is unexplained. Recorded for this sample are 300,000 or so clones; around nine tenths of them occurred a single time. The ten largest clonotypes hold 1% to 1.5% of the sample. The source material was peripheral blood. The receptors here all came from a man in his 70s with acute or convalescent COVID-19.

The CDR3 DNA reads as TGTGCCAGCAGCTTGGAGGCGGGGGGGCTTAATGAGCAGTTCTTC. This translates into CASSLEAGGLNEQFF. The chain joins TRBV5-4 to TRBJ2-1; 9 bases fit TRBD2. The CDR3 has 15 amino acids. Losses at the gene ends were 0 bases for V and 7 bases for J; bases not matched to a gene: 5. Germline V CDR1 and CDR2: SGHNT, YYREEE (reference sequence).

The V gene is TRBV10-3, the J gene TRBJ2-1, with 7 bases that match TRBD2. CDR3 length: 14 amino acids. The trim removed 3 bases at V and 4 bases at J, leaving 3 bases unmatched. Germline V lookup: CDR1 ENHRY, CDR2 SYGVKD. The CDR3 sequence is CAISEQRDYNEQFF. The DNA for the CDR3 is TGTGCCATCAGTGAACAGCGGGATTACAATGAGCAGTTCTTC.

The genes are TRBV5-4 and TRBJ1-2; the D gene is possibly TRBD1 (5 bases). V was pared by 4 bases and J by 8 bases, with 15 bases between. The CDR3 is 13 amino acids. Germline CDR1 reads SGHNT; CDR2 reads YYREEE (reference sequence). In DNA form, the CDR3 reads TGTGCCAGCAGCATCGGGGGGACTCACGGCTACACCTTC. Its translation: CASSIGGTHGYTF.

The CDR3 region is CATSPRLNQPQHF. The CDR3 region has the DNA TGTGCCACCAGCCCCAGGCTCAATCAGCCCCAGCATTTT. This chain uses TRBV15 with TRBJ1-5; D uncertain. The V end was cut by 5 bases, the J end by 3 bases, with 8 bases between. This CDR3 is built from 13 residues. Germline V gene sequence: CDR1 LNHNV, CDR2 YYDKDF (reference sequence).

The chain uses TRBV3-1 (or the pseudogene TRBV3-2) and TRBJ1-6; no reliable D call. V dropped 1 base and J dropped 7 bases, with 5 bases sitting between them. The CDR3 sequence is 13 residues long. CDR1 is LGHDT, CDR2 YNNKEL, per germline (reference sequence). DNA for the CDR3: TGTGCCAGCAGCCAAGGACTCAATTCACCCCTCCACTTT. As protein: CASSQGLNSPLHF.

The chain is built from TRBV3-1 (or the pseudogene TRBV3-2) and TRBJ1-4; D not certain. The germline V and J ends were trimmed by 3 bases and 14 bases, with 10 bases remaining between them. Germline V gene sequence: CDR1 LGHDT, CDR2 YNNKEL (reference sequence). This CDR3 comprises 11 residues. The CDR3 is CASSHGGSLFF. CDR3 nucleotide sequence: TGTGCCAGCAGCCATGGAGGTTCCCTGTTTTTT.

The V gene is TRBV10-3, the J gene TRBJ2-3; 10 bases are shared with TRBD2. Unmatched junction bases numbered 4, after V lost 5 bases and J lost 2 bases. The CDR3 covers 15 residues. Germline CDR1 and CDR2: ENHRY and SYGVKD. CDR3 nucleotide sequence: TGTGCCATCAGTCCCACTAGCGGGGACACAGATACGCAGTATTTT. Translating it yields CAISPTSGDTDTQYF.

The chain employs TRBV7-2 and TRBJ1-1; 7 nucleotides line up with TRBD1. The CDR3 runs to 16 residues. CDR1 is SGHTA, CDR2 FQGNSA, per germline. The V segment lost 0 bases and the J segment 0 bases; nucleotides outside the gene matches: 4. CDR3 in amino acids: CASSLAMGQLNTEAFF. CDR3 in DNA: TGTGCCAGCAGCTTAGCCATGGGACAGCTGAACACTGAAGCTTTCTTT.